The 23 T cell receptor beta chains listed next were all sequenced from one sample in a study of cytomegalovirus exposure and HLA in healthy donors. Primers for the PCR totalled 60 Vbeta and 13 Jbeta. Generated by immunoSEQ multiplex PCR, the TCRdb table keeps only in-frame clones and is missing some. The data show around 200,000 clones, about 81% seen once. The sample consisted of PBMCs. The receptors were sampled from a woman aged 18-29 years in good health and CMV-seronegative.

The CDR3 region is CASRTSTGNNEKLFF. The CDR3 DNA follows: TGTGCCAGCAGGACCTCGACAGGGAATAATGAAAAACTGTTTTTT. The gene calls are TRBV6-1 and TRBJ1-4; 7 bases match TRBD1. The CDR3 loop spans 15 amino acids. J gave up 4 bases and V 6 bases, and 8 bases lay outside the gene matches. The germline CDR1 and CDR2 sequences are MNHNS and SASEGT.

The chain joins TRBV6-4 to TRBJ2-7; maybe TRBD1 (6 bases). V lost 3 bases and J lost 3, with 9 bases in between. Germline-derived CDR1 and CDR2 are MRHNA and SNTAGT. There are 13 residues in the CDR3. CDR3 coding DNA: TGTGCCAGCAGTGAACAGGGCGGCTACGAGCAGTACTTC. This gives the protein CASSEQGGYEQYF.

The chain links TRBV7-9 to TRBJ2-3, with TRBD2 identical over 11 bases. Germline V gene sequence: CDR1 SEHNR, CDR2 FQNEAQ (reference sequence). This CDR3 region has 15 residues. V shed 5 bases and J 6 bases; nucleotides not matched to a gene: 7. The CDR3 region is CASSQLAGESDTQYF. The CDR3 DNA sequence: TGTGCCAGCAGCCAACTAGCGGGAGAGTCCGATACGCAGTATTTT.

This chain connects TRBV11-3 to TRBJ1-2; 11 nucleotides line up with TRBD1. The CDR3 has 16 residues. Trimming took 1 base from V and 7 from J; bases not matched to a gene: 8. In germline, CDR1 is SGHNT, CDR2 YENEEA. DNA of the CDR3: TGTGCCAGCAGCTTAGGCACAGGACAGGGGGCGCGTGGCTACACCTTC. The encoded protein is CASSLGTGQGARGYTF.

This rearrangement joins TRBV9 to TRBJ2-5, with a possible D match to TRBD1 (5 bases). V lost 0 bases and J 5 bases, leaving 17 bases between the germline ends. The germline gives CDR1 SGDLS, CDR2 YYNGEE. The CDR3 loop spans 16 amino acids. The CDR3: CASSVEPQAGRETQYF. As DNA, the CDR3 is TGTGCCAGCAGCGTAGAACCCCAGGCAGGGCGCGAGACCCAGTACTTC.

The rearrangement uses TRBV2 and TRBJ2-3, with D possibly being TRBD2 (7 bases). CDR3 length: 14 amino acids. Germline loops: CDR1 SNHLY, CDR2 FYNNEI. Trimming pared 8 bases from V and 6 bases from J, leaving 18 bases between. The CDR3 nucleotides are TGTGCCAGCGCGGGGGCACCCGAGAGGGATACGCAGTATTTT. This gives the protein CASAGAPERDTQYF.

The J gene is TRBJ1-4, the V gene TRBV5-4, with D perhaps matching TRBD1 (5 bases). V gave up 3 bases and J gave up 5 bases, with 23 bases separating them. The CDR3 loop spans 18 amino acids. Germline V lookup: CDR1 SGHNT, CDR2 YYREEE (reference sequence). The CDR3 loop is CASSSKRGRDSGNEKLFF. DNA for the CDR3: TGTGCCAGCAGCTCCAAACGGGGCCGGGACTCGGGAAATGAAAAACTGTTTTTT.

V gene TRBV27 combines with J gene TRBJ2-1, with D possibly matching TRBD2 (6 bases). Germline loops: CDR1 MNHEY, CDR2 SMNVEV (reference sequence). The CDR3 is made up of 12 amino acids. Trimming stripped 5 bases from V and 10 bases from J, with 12 bases between. For the CDR3, the DNA is TGTGCCAGCAGTAAGGGAGGAGTGGAGCAGTTCTTC. Translating it yields CASSKGGVEQFF.

The CDR3 sequence is CASSRMGEGVPLEEQFF. The CDR3 DNA reads as TGTGCCAGCAGCCGGATGGGGGAGGGAGTCCCTCTAGAGGAGCAGTTCTTC. The chain combines TRBV27 with TRBJ2-1; TRBD2 matches at 7 bases. V trimming: 6 bases; J trimming: 10 bases; junction bases outside the gene matches: 21. The CDR3 length is 17 residues. Germline CDR1 MNHEY, CDR2 SMNVEV (reference sequence).

The V and J genes are TRBV6-6 and TRBJ2-2; possibly TRBD2 for D (5 bases). Germline CDR1 reads MNHNY; CDR2 reads SVGAGI (reference sequence). The CDR3 loop spans 14 amino acids. Trimming removed 6 bases from V and 8 bases from J, with 16 bases in between. The CDR3 region has the DNA TGTGCCAGCAGCCCAAGGACTCCCTTGGGGGAGCTGTTTTTT. Amino acids: CASSPRTPLGELFF.

CDR3: CASRLQVMYTDTQYF. In nucleotides, the CDR3 is TGTGCCAGCAGATTACAGGTGATGTACACAGATACGCAGTATTTT. The chain combines TRBV7-6 with TRBJ2-3; D may be TRBD1 (5 bases). This CDR3 spans 15 amino acids. Trimming took 6 bases from V and 2 from J, leaving 15 bases between them. CDR1 and CDR2 (germline): SGHVS, FNYEAQ.

This sequence joins TRBV7-3 and TRBJ2-3; D is possibly TRBD2 (5 bases). V was shortened by 1 base and J by 0 bases, with 17 bases between the two germline ends. The CDR3 covers 18 residues. Germline-derived CDR1 and CDR2 are SGHTA and FQGTGA. The CDR3 nucleotides are TGTGCCAGCAGCTTAAGGTCACGAGCGGAGACTAGCACAGATACGCAGTATTTT. This sequence encodes CASSLRSRAETSTDTQYF.

This chain links TRBV10-3 with TRBJ1-1; D is undetermined. This CDR3 has 14 residues. CDR1 is ENHRY and CDR2 is SYGVKD in the germline V gene. Trimming cost V 2 bases and J 1 base, with 8 bases left between them. DNA for the CDR3: TGTGCCATCAGTGAGGGAGAGAGGAACACTGAAGCTTTCTTT. Protein product: CAISEGERNTEAFF.

J is TRBJ2-7 and V is TRBV19, with 7 bases matching TRBD2. The CDR3 has 15 amino acids. Germline trimming cut 1 base from V and 5 bases from J; bases unmatched to any gene: 8. CDR1 and CDR2 (germline): LNHDA, SQIVND (reference sequence). Here the CDR3 DNA reads TGTGCCAGTAGTATAGGTACTAGCGAGATACACGAGCAGTACTTC. Encoded protein: CASSIGTSEIHEQYF.

The chain uses TRBV30 and TRBJ2-7, with 13 bases fitting TRBD2. V lost 4 bases, J lost 4 bases, and 4 bases stayed unmatched. This CDR3 region has 14 residues. Per germline, CDR1 GTSNPN and CDR2 SVGIG (reference sequence). CDR3 loop: CAWTGTSGVYEQYF. The CDR3 bases are TGTGCCTGGACCGGGACTAGCGGGGTGTACGAGCAGTACTTC.

This clone was observed a few times. This chain links TRBV2 with TRBJ1-1; D is uncertain. The V gene lost 3 bases and the J gene lost 1 base, with 3 bases spanning the gap. This CDR3 has 12 residues. Germline CDR1 SNHLY, CDR2 FYNNEI. The DNA of the CDR3 is TGTGCCAGCAGTGACCAGAACACTGAAGCTTTCTTT. This sequence encodes CASSDQNTEAFF.

The CDR3 loop reads CASSVLSLQGGTEAFF. The CDR3 bases are TGTGCCAGCAGTGTTCTGTCCCTCCAAGGGGGAACTGAAGCTTTCTTT. This chain uses TRBV25-1 with TRBJ1-1; maybe TRBD1 (6 bases). V was trimmed by 4 bases and J by 5 bases, leaving 20 bases between them. Germline loops: CDR1 MGHDK, CDR2 SYGVNS. The CDR3 runs to 16 residues.

The rearrangement uses TRBV28 and TRBJ2-3; 9 nucleotides agree with TRBD2. Trimming removed 2 bases from V and 4 bases from J; junction bases left unmatched: 1. The CDR3 extends over 14 amino acids. Germline V gene lookup returns CDR1 MDHEN and CDR2 SYDVKM. CDR3 sequence: CASSLLAGSDTQYF. CDR3 DNA: TGTGCCAGCAGTTTACTAGCGGGATCAGATACGCAGTATTTT.

The chain employs TRBV5-1 and TRBJ2-1, with 7 positions matching TRBD1. The CDR3 contains 16 residues. The germline V gene has CDR1 SGHRS and CDR2 YFSETQ. The V and J ends lost 3 bases and 0 bases, in that order; junction bases with no gene match: 6. The CDR3 bases are TGCGCCAGCAGCTCGGGACAGACGAGCTCCTACAATGAGCAGTTCTTC. This gives the protein CASSSGQTSSYNEQFF.

The chain uses TRBV7-2 and TRBJ2-3; D ambiguous. The V gene lost 2 bases and the J gene lost 1 base, with 7 bases spanning the gap. Germline V gives CDR1 SGHTA, CDR2 FQGNSA. The CDR3 extends over 14 amino acids. CDR3 sequence: CASSLRQGTDTQYF. CDR3 nucleotides: TGTGCCAGCAGCTTAAGGCAGGGCACAGATACGCAGTATTTT.

The genes are TRBV6-5 and TRBJ2-3, with a possible D match to TRBD2 (5 bases). Germline V gives CDR1 MNHEY, CDR2 SVGAGI. The CDR3 spans 15 residues. The V end was cut by 4 bases, the J end by 1 base, with 12 bases between. The CDR3 DNA sequence: TGTGCCAGCAGTTCGACTACTGGAGGCACAGATACGCAGTATTTT. Translation gives CASSSTTGGTDTQYF.

The gene calls are TRBV18 and TRBJ1-5, with D uncertain. Germline V gives CDR1 KGHSH, CDR2 LQKENI. This CDR3 is built from 17 residues. V was clipped by 6 bases and J by 0 bases, with 18 bases between them. For the CDR3, the DNA is TGTGCCAGCTCCCCCACGGCGCCAGGTGATAGCAATCAGCCCCAGCATTTT. Translating gives CASSPTAPGDSNQPQHF.

V is TRBV2 and J is TRBJ1-2, with TRBD1 identical over 7 bases. The CDR3 runs to 16 residues. The germline CDR1 and CDR2 sequences are SNHLY and FYNNEI. Germline trimming cut 4 bases from V and 8 bases from J; bases unmatched to any gene: 16. The CDR3 is CASSAFPTEGAGGYTF. The DNA for the CDR3 is TGTGCCAGCAGTGCGTTCCCCACGGAGGGGGCTGGAGGCTACACCTTC.